This TCR beta chain emerged from a study of blood T cell repertoires in COVID-19 (dated by TCRdb to 2020 to 2022). General notes on the study: Collaborator samples came from the United States, Italy and Spain and covered acute and convalescent phases of COVID-19. HLA class I and class II types, where available, came from metadata supplied by the sample provider rather than from assay-based typing. The repertoires were released in a freely available public database intended as a resource for research on the immune response to SARS-CoV-2. The material from the prospective study consisted of cDNA or gDNA derived from T cells, B-cell-depleted T cells, or PBMCs. The sample metadata nearly always contained a de-identified subject ID, COVID-19 status, age in years and sex. Deeply sampled blood TCRbeta repertoires from subjects exposed to, actively infected with, or recovered from COVID-19 were included in the dataset. The samples were drawn from the first 160 participants of the ongoing ImmuneRACE study and from 1,254 subjects provided by 6 global collaborators.

The collaborating institutions used their own protocols to collect whole blood in K2EDTA tubes. Collaborator samples were shipped for TCRbeta analysis as frozen whole blood, isolated PBMCs, or DNA extracted from either sample type. As encoded in the germline V gene (reference sequence), CDR1 is LNHDA while CDR2 is SQIVND. There are 13 amino acids in the CDR3, from cysteine to phenylalanine inclusive. The sequence is cut down to CDR3 DNA, 39 bases in frame from base 1. A distance of 10 bases separates the germline ends of V and J, which lose 3 bases and 5 bases respectively. TCRbeta CDR3 regions were amplified from genomic DNA by means of the immunoSEQ Assay, a bias-controlled multiplex PCR. The paper's processing steps were these. Within the assay, amplification of reference gene primers was used to estimate how many nucleated cells each sample contained. To quantify the absolute abundance of each unique TCRbeta CDR3 rearrangement, sequence reads were collapsed and filtered. Productive Simpson clonality was computed per sample as the square root of Simpson's diversity index over productive rearrangements. In TCRdb, the immuneACCESS table is reduced to in-frame sequences with V and J assigned. These tables do not hold every clone; where another copy was compared, an unresolved V gene accounts for under half, and the others remain unexplained. That table is the source of V, J and clone size, and D and trimming were worked out from the DNA. The sample contains about 250,000 clones, roughly 88% of them found a single time. The top ten constitute roughly 1.4% of the sample.

In the case of this clone: The antigen it binds to is not known. One base away there is no much larger clone; base qualities are not given. Other DNA sequences in this specimen translate into the identical CDR3.

Results and caveats for the whole study, not just this receptor: Clinical and demographic metadata were provided uncurated, with the amount varying by source and participant.

The clonotype comes from a man older than 75 with acute or convalescent COVID-19. The rearrangement joined TRBV19 to TRBJ1-1; TRBD1 is a weak D gene call, 5 bases matching. The sample was peripheral blood. The nucleotide sequence reads as follows: TGTGCCAGTAGTATTTTGGGGGGGACTGAAGCTTTCTTT. Its protein reads: CASSILGGTEAFF.